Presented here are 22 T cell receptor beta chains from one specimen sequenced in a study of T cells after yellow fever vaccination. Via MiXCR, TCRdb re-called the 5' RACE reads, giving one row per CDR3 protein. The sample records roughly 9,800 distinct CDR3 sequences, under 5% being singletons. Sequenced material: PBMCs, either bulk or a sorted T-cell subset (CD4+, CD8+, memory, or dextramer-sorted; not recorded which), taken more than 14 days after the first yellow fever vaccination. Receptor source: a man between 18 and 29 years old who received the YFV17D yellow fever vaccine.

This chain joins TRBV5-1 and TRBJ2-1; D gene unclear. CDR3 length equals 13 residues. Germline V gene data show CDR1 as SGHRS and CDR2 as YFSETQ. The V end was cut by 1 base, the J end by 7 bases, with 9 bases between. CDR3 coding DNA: TGCGCCAGCAGCTTGTACGGGTCTAATGAGCAGTTCTTC. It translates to CASSLYGSNEQFF.

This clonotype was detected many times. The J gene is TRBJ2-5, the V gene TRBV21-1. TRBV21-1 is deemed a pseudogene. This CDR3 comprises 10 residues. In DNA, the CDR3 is TGTGCCAGCTACCTAGACACCCAGTACTTC. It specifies CASYLDTQYF.

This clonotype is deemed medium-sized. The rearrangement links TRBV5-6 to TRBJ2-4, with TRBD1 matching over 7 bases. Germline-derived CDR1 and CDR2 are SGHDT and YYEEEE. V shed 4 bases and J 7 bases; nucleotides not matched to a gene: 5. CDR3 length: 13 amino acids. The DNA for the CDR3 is TGTGCCAGCAGCCTAGACAGGGCGAACATTCAGTACTTC. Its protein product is CASSLDRANIQYF.

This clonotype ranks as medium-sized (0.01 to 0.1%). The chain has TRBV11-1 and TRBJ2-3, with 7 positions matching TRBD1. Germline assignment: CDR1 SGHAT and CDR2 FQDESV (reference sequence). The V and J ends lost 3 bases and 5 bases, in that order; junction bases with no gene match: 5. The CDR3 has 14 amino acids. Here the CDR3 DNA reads TGTGCCAGCAGCTTCCGACAGGGTGGAGATACGCAGTATTTT. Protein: CASSFRQGGDTQYF. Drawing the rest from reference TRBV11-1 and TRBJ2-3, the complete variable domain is EAEVAQSPRYKITEKSQAVAFWCDPISGHATLYWYRQILGQGPELLVQFQDESVVDDSQLPKDRFSAERLKGVDSTLKIQPAELGDSAMYLCASSFRQGGDTQYFGPGTRLTVL.

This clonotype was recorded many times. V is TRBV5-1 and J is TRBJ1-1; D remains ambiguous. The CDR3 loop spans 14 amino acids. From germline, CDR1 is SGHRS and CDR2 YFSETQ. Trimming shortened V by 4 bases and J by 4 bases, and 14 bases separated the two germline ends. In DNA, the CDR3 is TGCGCCAGCAGCCTCGTGGAGGGTAGCACTGAAGCTTTCTTT. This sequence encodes CASSLVEGSTEAFF. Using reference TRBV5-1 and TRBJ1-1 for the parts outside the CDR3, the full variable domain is KAGVTQTPRYLIKTRGQQVTLSCSPISGHRSVSWYQQTPGQGLQFLFEYFSETQRNKGNFPGRFSGRQFSNSRSEMNVSTLELGDSALYLCASSLVEGSTEAFFGQGTRLTVV.

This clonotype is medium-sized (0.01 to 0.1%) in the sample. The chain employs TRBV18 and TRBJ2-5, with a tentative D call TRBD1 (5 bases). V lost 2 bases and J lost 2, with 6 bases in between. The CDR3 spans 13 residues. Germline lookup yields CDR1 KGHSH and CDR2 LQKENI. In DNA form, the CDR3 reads TGTGCCAGCTCACCAAGACAGCAAGAGACCCAGTACTTC. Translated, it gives CASSPRQQETQYF.

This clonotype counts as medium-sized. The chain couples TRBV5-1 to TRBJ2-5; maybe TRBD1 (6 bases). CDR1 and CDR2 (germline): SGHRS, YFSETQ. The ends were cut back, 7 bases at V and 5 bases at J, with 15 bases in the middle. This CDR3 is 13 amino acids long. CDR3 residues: CASDTGLGETQYF. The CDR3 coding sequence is TGCGCCAGCGATACAGGGTTGGGGGAGACCCAGTACTTC.

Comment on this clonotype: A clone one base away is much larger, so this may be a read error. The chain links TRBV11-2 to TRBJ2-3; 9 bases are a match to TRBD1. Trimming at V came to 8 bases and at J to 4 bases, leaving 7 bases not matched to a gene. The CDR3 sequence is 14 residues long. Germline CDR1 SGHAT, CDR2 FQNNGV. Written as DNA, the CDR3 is TGTGCCAGCGCTTGGACAGGGGTTGCAGATACGCAGTATTTT. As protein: CASAWTGVADTQYF. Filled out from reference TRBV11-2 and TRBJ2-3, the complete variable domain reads EAGVAQSPRYKIIEKRQSVAFWCNPISGHATLYWYQQILGQGPKLLIQFQNNGVVDDSQLPKDRFSAERLKGVDSTLKIQPAKLEDSAVYLCASAWTGVADTQYFGPGTRLTVL.

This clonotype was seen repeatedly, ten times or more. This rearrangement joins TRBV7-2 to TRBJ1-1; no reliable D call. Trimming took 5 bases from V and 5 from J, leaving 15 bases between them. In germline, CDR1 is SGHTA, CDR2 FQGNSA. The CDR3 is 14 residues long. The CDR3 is CASSAKRGETEAFF. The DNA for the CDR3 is TGTGCCAGCAGCGCTAAGCGGGGAGAGACTGAAGCTTTCTTT. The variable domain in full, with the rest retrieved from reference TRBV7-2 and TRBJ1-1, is GAGVSQSPSNKVTEKGKDVELRCDPISGHTALYWYRQSLGQGLEFLIYFQGNSAPDKSGLPSDRFSAERTGGSVSTLTIQRTQQEDSAVYLCASSAKRGETEAFFGQGTRLTVV.

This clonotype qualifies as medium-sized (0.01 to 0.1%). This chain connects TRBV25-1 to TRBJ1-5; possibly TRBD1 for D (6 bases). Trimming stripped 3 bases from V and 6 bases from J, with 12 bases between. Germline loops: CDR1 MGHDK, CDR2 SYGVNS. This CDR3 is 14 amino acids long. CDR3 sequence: CASSDRGGPQPQHF. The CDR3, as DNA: TGTGCCAGCAGTGATAGGGGGGGGCCTCAGCCCCAGCATTTT.

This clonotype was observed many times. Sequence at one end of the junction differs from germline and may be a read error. CDR3 bases: TGCTGTGCTAGAGATCCGGGTAGCGGGGGGGCCGCGGATACGCAGTATTTT. It specifies CCARDPGSGGAADTQYF. The chain joins TRBV20-1 to TRBJ2-3; 11 nucleotides match TRBD2. The CDR3 length is 17 residues. The V gene's germline CDR1 is DFQATT and CDR2 SNEGSKA (reference sequence).

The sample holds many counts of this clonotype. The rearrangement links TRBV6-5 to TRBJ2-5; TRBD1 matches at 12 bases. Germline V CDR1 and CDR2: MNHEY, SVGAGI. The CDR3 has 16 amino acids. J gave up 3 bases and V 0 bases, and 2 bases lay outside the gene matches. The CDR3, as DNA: TGTGCCAGCAGTTACTCGGGGACAGGGGGCGAAGAGACCCAGTACTTC. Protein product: CASSYSGTGGEETQYF.

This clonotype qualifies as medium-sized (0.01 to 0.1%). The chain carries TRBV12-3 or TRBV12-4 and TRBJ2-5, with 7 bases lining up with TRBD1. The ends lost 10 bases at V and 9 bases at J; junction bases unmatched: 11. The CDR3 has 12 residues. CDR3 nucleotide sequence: TGTGCCACCACGACAGGGACCGCGGCCCAGTACTTC. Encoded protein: CATTTGTAAQYF.

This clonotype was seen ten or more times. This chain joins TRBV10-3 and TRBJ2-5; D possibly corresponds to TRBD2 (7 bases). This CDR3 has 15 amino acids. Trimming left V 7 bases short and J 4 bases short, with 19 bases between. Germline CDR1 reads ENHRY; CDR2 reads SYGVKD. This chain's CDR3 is CAIKDQRGGGETQYF. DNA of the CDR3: TGTGCCATCAAGGACCAGCGGGGAGGGGGAGAGACCCAGTACTTC.

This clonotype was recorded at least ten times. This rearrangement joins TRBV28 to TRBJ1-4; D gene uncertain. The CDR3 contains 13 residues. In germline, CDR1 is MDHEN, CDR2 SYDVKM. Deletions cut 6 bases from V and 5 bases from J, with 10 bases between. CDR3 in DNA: TGTGCCAGCAGCCCTCACGGGAATGAAAAACTGTTTTTT. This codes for CASSPHGNEKLFF.

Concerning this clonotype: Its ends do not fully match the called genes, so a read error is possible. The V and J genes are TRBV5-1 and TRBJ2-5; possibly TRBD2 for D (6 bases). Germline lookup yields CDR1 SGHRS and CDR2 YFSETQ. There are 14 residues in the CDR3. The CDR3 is CASRLEGRKETQYF. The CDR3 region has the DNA TGCGCCAGCAGGTTGGAGGGCCGAAAAGAGACCCAGTACTTC.

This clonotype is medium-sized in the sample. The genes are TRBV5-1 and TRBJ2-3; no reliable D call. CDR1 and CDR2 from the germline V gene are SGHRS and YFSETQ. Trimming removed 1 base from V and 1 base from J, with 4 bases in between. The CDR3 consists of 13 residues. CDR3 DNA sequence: TGCGCCAGCAGCTTGAAGGGCACAGATACGCAGTATTTT. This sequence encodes CASSLKGTDTQYF.

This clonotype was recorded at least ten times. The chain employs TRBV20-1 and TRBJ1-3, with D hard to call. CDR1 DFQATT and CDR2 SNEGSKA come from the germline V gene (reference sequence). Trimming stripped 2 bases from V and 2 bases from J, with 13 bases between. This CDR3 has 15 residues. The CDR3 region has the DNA TGCAGTGCTAGACGGTCACTTGTCCCTGGAAACACCATATATTTT. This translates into CSARRSLVPGNTIYF.

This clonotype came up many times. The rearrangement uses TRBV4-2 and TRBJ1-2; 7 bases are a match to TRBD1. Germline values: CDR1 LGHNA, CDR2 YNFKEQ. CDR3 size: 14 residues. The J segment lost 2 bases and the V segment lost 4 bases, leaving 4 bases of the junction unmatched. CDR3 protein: CASSPGDRNYGYTF. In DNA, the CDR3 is TGTGCCAGCAGCCCAGGGGACAGAAACTATGGCTACACCTTC.

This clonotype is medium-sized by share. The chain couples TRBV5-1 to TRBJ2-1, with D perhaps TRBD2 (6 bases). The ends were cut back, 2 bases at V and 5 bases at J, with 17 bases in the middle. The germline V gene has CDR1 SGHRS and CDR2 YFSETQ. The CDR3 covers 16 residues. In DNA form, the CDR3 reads TGCGCCAGCAGCTTATTGGCGGGGTTCGGGAACAATGAGCAGTTCTTC. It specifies CASSLLAGFGNNEQFF.

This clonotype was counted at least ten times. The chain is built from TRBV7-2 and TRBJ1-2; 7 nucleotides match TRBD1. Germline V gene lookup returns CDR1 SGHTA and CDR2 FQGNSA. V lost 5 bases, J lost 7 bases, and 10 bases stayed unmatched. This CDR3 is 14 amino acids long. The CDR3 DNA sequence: TGTGCCAGCAGCCAGAGACAGGGACCGAGTGGCTACACCTTC. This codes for CASSQRQGPSGYTF.

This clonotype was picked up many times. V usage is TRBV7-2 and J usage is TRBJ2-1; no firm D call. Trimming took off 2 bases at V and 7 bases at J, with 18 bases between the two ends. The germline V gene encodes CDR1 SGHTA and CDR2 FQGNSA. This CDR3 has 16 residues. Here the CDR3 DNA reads TGTGCCAGCAGCTTATACCGCGCGTGGGCTCGGAATGAGCAGTTCTTC. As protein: CASSLYRAWARNEQFF. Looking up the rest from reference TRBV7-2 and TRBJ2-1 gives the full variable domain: GAGVSQSPSNKVTEKGKDVELRCDPISGHTALYWYRQSLGQGLEFLIYFQGNSAPDKSGLPSDRFSAERTGGSVSTLTIQRTQQEDSAVYLCASSLYRAWARNEQFFGPGTRLTVL.